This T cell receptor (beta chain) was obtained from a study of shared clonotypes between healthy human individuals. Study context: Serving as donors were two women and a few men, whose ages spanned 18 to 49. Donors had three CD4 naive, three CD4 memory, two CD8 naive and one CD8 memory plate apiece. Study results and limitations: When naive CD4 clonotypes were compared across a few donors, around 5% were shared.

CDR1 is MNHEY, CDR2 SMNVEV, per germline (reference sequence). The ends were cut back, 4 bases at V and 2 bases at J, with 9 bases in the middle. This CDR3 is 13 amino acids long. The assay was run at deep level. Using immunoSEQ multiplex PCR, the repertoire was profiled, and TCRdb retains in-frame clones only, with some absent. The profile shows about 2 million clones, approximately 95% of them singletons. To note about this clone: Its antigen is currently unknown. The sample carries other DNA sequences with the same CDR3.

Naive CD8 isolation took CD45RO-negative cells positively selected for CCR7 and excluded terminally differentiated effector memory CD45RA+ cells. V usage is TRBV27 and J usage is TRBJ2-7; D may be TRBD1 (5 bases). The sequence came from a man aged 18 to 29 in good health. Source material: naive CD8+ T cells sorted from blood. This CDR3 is CASSSPGPYEQYF. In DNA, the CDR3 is TGTGCCAGCAGTTCTCCAGGGCCCTACGAGCAGTACTTC.